This passage covers 30 T cell receptor beta chains from one sample sequenced in a study of Ad26.COV2.S vaccination and SARS-CoV-2 variants. Sequenced by immunoSEQ multiplex PCR; TCRdb stores in-frame clones only, minus some. The sample carries 300,000 to 400,000 clones, 80% to 90% recorded once. Specified treatment: around 19 received Ad26.COV2.S at low or high dose, single or two shots; several received placebo; per-sample allocation not given. The study sampled participants on day 63 after the first vaccine or placebo injection. The material was peripheral blood, obtained in a trial of Ad26.COV2.S vaccine versus placebo. The receptors stem from a person between 18 and 65 years old who received the Ad26.COV2.S COVID-19 vaccine or a placebo.

This chain's CDR3 is CASSPPDRDWYEQYF. The CDR3 coding sequence is TGTGCCAGCAGCCCACCGGACAGGGACTGGTACGAGCAGTACTTC. This sequence joins TRBV7-9 and TRBJ2-7; TRBD1 agrees at 8 bases. CDR1 SEHNR and CDR2 FQNEAQ come from the germline V gene (reference sequence). This CDR3 spans 15 amino acids. The V and J ends lost 5 bases and 4 bases, in that order; junction bases with no gene match: 10. The full variable domain, rest sourced from reference TRBV7-9 and TRBJ2-7, is DTGVSQNPRHKITKRGQNVTFRCDPISEHNRLYWYRQTLGQGPEFLTYFQNEAQLEKSRLLSDRFSAERPKGSFSTLEIQRTEQGDSAMYLCASSPPDRDWYEQYFGPGTRLTVT.

The J gene is TRBJ2-6, the V gene TRBV27; TRBD1 is a possible D gene (6 bases). The germline CDR1 and CDR2 sequences are MNHEY and SMNVEV (reference sequence). CDR3 length: 17 residues. V lost 2 bases and J lost 0, with 11 bases in between. In DNA, the CDR3 is TGTGCCAGCAGTTTAAGACAGGTTATCTCTGGGGCCAACGTCCTGACTTTC. Its protein product is CASSLRQVISGANVLTF.

CDR3 sequence: CASSPQGPNTEAFF. The CDR3 DNA sequence: TGTGCCAGCAGTCCACAGGGACCGAACACTGAAGCTTTCTTT. The chain links TRBV2 to TRBJ1-1; a possible D gene is TRBD1 (6 bases). Germline CDR1 SNHLY, CDR2 FYNNEI. CDR3 length: 14 residues. Trimming left V 5 bases short and J 1 base short, with 11 bases between.

The chain has TRBV4-2 and TRBJ1-1; D is uncertain. CDR3 length: 13 residues. Germline V CDR1 and CDR2: LGHNA, YNFKEQ. V shed 0 bases and J shed 5 bases, with 7 bases lying between them. This CDR3 is CASSQDFMTEAFF. DNA of the CDR3: TGTGCCAGCAGCCAAGATTTCATGACTGAAGCTTTCTTT.

The V call is TRBV30, the J call TRBJ2-3, with D unresolved. Per the germline V gene, CDR1 is GTSNPN and CDR2 is SVGIG (reference sequence). V was clipped by 5 bases and J by 2 bases, with 14 bases between them. This CDR3 has 14 residues. This CDR3 reads CAWAPGLITDTQYF. CDR3 bases: TGTGCCTGGGCCCCCGGGCTGATCACAGATACGCAGTATTTT.

The chain carries TRBV4-1 and TRBJ2-3, with D tentatively TRBD2 (6 bases). The CDR3 is 15 residues long. V dropped 3 bases and J dropped 1 base, with 11 bases sitting between them. CDR1 is MGHRA, CDR2 YSYEKL, per germline. The CDR3 DNA follows: TGCGCCAGCAGCCAGGAGGGTTACCGCACAGATACGCAGTATTTT. Residues: CASSQEGYRTDTQYF.

This clone was counted a single time. The chain joins TRBV3-1 (or the pseudogene TRBV3-2) to TRBJ1-1, with no clear D. Germline CDR1 and CDR2: LGHDT and YNNKEL (reference sequence). Trimming took off 0 bases at V and 9 bases at J, with 5 bases between the two ends. The length of the CDR3 is 11 residues. The CDR3 protein is CASSQEGKAFF. CDR3 coding DNA: TGTGCCAGCAGCCAAGAAGGGAAAGCTTTCTTT.

The gene calls are TRBV6-5 and TRBJ1-2, with D unresolved. V was pared by 6 bases and J by 4 bases, with 15 bases between. Germline V gene sequence: CDR1 MNHEY, CDR2 SVGAGI. The CDR3 length is 14 residues. This CDR3 is CASSPVGVTYGYTF. The CDR3 nucleotides read TGTGCCAGCAGCCCAGTCGGGGTTACCTATGGCTACACCTTC.

This clone was picked up one time. V is TRBV14 and J is TRBJ1-3; 7 nucleotides align to TRBD1. Trimming cost V 4 bases and J 4 bases; bases outside gene matches: 13. This CDR3 is built from 17 residues. CDR1 and CDR2 (germline): SGHDN, FVKESK. In DNA form, the CDR3 reads TGTGCCAGCAGCCGGGACAGACACATCACCCCAGGAAACACCATATATTTT. Protein product: CASSRDRHITPGNTIYF.

The chain uses TRBV11-2 and TRBJ1-4; TRBD1 matches 7 bases. V lost 0 bases to trimming and J lost 8 bases; unmatched junction nucleotides: 6. CDR3 length: 15 residues. CDR1 and CDR2 (germline): SGHAT, FQNNGV. Here the CDR3 reads CASSLEGTVGEKLFF. As DNA, the CDR3 is TGTGCCAGCAGCTTAGAAGGGACAGTCGGGGAAAAACTGTTTTTT.

The chain joins TRBV30 to TRBJ1-6; possible D gene TRBD1, 6 bases. Germline V CDR1 and CDR2: GTSNPN, SVGIG (reference sequence). The V and J ends lost 2 bases and 7 bases respectively, with 9 bases between them. CDR3 length: 13 amino acids. The CDR3 nucleotides read TGTGCCTGGAGTCGGGACAACAATTCACCCCTCCACTTT. It translates to CAWSRDNNSPLHF.

The J gene is TRBJ2-3, the V gene TRBV7-2; possibly TRBD2 for D (5 bases). Germline V gene lookup returns CDR1 SGHTA and CDR2 FQGNSA. This CDR3 spans 15 amino acids. V was shortened by 1 base and J by 2 bases, with 10 bases between the two germline ends. The chain's CDR3 is CASSLVAGHTDTQYF. CDR3 DNA sequence: TGTGCCAGCAGCTTAGTGGCGGGTCACACAGATACGCAGTATTTT.

This clone was detected only once. The rearrangement links TRBV5-8 to TRBJ2-4; D is unresolved. Trimming stripped 1 base from V and 2 bases from J, with 7 bases between. The CDR3 totals 14 residues. Per germline, CDR1 SGHTS and CDR2 YDEGEE. The DNA for the CDR3 is TGTGCCAGCAGCTTGACGGTTTCCAAAAACATTCAGTACTTC. This sequence encodes CASSLTVSKNIQYF.

The CDR3 coding sequence is TGTGCCAGCTCACTCCACATTGACAATGAGCAGTTCTTC. Translation gives CASSLHIDNEQFF. This chain connects TRBV18 to TRBJ2-1; D is ambiguous. Deletions cut 4 bases from V and 5 bases from J, with 9 bases between. The CDR3 runs to 13 residues. Germline V gene data show CDR1 as KGHSH and CDR2 as LQKENI.

The CDR3 is CASKAGTSYYNEQFF. In DNA form, the CDR3 reads TGTGCCAGCAAGGCCGGGACTAGCTATTACAATGAGCAGTTCTTC. This rearrangement joins TRBV2 to TRBJ2-1, with 9 bases lining up with TRBD2. With 7 bases clipped from V and 4 bases from J, the junction kept 8 bases outside the gene matches. Germline assignment: CDR1 SNHLY and CDR2 FYNNEI. The length of the CDR3 is 15 residues.

V gene TRBV10-3 combines with J gene TRBJ1-1; D uncertain. V lost 8 bases to trimming and J lost 0 bases, with 10 bases between them. Germline lookup yields CDR1 ENHRY and CDR2 SYGVKD. The CDR3 is 13 amino acids. CDR3 nucleotide sequence: TGTGCCATCGCAACAGCTATGAACACTGAAGCTTTCTTT. Translation: CAIATAMNTEAFF.

The J gene is TRBJ2-2, the V gene TRBV6-5, with 7 bases that match TRBD1. The CDR3 sequence is 16 residues long. J gave up 3 bases and V 1 base, and 5 bases lay outside the gene matches. Per germline, CDR1 MNHEY and CDR2 SVGAGI. The CDR3 DNA follows: TGTGCCAGCAGTTACTATGACAGGGTAGACACCGGGGAGCTGTTTTTT. This codes for CASSYYDRVDTGELFF.

The CDR3 DNA sequence: TGTGCCACCAGTGACGGCGGACAGGGTGCAGATACGCAGTATTTT. Amino acid sequence: CATSDGGQGADTQYF. The rearrangement links TRBV24-1 to TRBJ2-3; 8 bases match TRBD1. J gave up 4 bases and V 4 bases, and 6 bases lay outside the gene matches. Germline CDR1 is KGHDR and CDR2 is SFDVKD. The CDR3 has 15 amino acids.

V usage is TRBV5-4 and J usage is TRBJ2-2, with 7 positions matching TRBD1. CDR1 and CDR2 (germline): SGHNT, YYREEE (reference sequence). CDR3 length equals 13 residues. The V and J ends lost 5 bases and 5 bases, in that order; junction bases with no gene match: 3. The CDR3 nucleotides are TGTGCCAGCAGTCCGGACAGGACCGGGGAGCTGTTTTTT. As protein: CASSPDRTGELFF.

The chain uses TRBV11-1 and TRBJ2-1, with D hard to call. CDR1 is SGHAT, CDR2 FQDESV, per germline (reference sequence). This CDR3 region has 16 residues. V lost 1 base and J 0 bases, leaving 10 bases between the germline ends. The CDR3 region is CASSLESSSSYNEQFF. For the CDR3, the DNA is TGTGCCAGCAGCTTAGAGTCGTCGAGCTCCTACAATGAGCAGTTCTTC.

The CDR3 reads CASSYEAEQYF. The CDR3 DNA is TGTGCCAGCAGTTACGAAGCTGAGCAGTACTTC. This chain connects TRBV6-5 to TRBJ2-7; no firm D call. Germline V gene lookup returns CDR1 MNHEY and CDR2 SVGAGI. The germline V and J ends were trimmed by 2 bases and 7 bases, with 6 bases remaining between them. CDR3 length: 11 amino acids.

The chain is built from TRBV12-3 or TRBV12-4 and TRBJ1-2; D unclear. There are 11 residues in the CDR3. The V and J ends lost 6 bases and 10 bases respectively, with 12 bases between them. The CDR3 region is CASRGSGAYTF. The CDR3 nucleotides read TGTGCCAGCAGGGGGAGTGGAGCCTACACCTTC.

This chain joins TRBV20-1 and TRBJ1-2; D is unresolved. The CDR3 is 10 amino acids. Looked up from germline, CDR1 is DFQATT and CDR2 is SNEGSKA (reference sequence). Trimming took off 0 bases at V and 8 bases at J, with 4 bases between the two ends. The CDR3 sequence is CSARDGGYTF. CDR3 sequence (DNA): TGCAGTGCTAGAGATGGGGGCTACACCTTC.

The rearrangement uses TRBV6-5 and TRBJ1-1; 8 bases are a match to TRBD1. J lost 5 bases, V lost 8 bases, and 7 bases had no gene match. Germline-derived CDR1 and CDR2 are MNHEY and SVGAGI. CDR3 length: 13 amino acids. CDR3 DNA: TGTGCCAGCTACAGGGGGGCGGTAACTGAAGCTTTCTTT. Amino acids: CASYRGAVTEAFF.

CDR3 in amino acids: CASSQDLSRKETQYF. The CDR3 DNA sequence: TGTGCCAGCAGCCAAGATCTTTCTAGGAAAGAGACCCAGTACTTC. The chain links TRBV4-2 to TRBJ2-5; no clear D gene. The germline CDR1 and CDR2 sequences are LGHNA and YNFKEQ. Trimming took 0 bases from V and 3 from J, leaving 11 bases between them. The CDR3 runs to 15 residues.

The gene calls are TRBV4-2 and TRBJ1-2; TRBD1 agrees at 7 bases. The CDR3 is 15 residues long. Germline V gene sequence: CDR1 LGHNA, CDR2 YNFKEQ. J gave up 5 bases and V 0 bases, and 6 bases lay outside the gene matches. CDR3 residues: CASSQEDGTAYGYTF. The CDR3 region has the DNA TGTGCCAGCAGCCAAGAGGATGGGACAGCGTATGGCTACACCTTC.

The rearrangement joins TRBV6-5 to TRBJ1-2; 8 bases match TRBD1. Trimming cost V 4 bases and J 6 bases; bases outside gene matches: 4. This CDR3 contains 13 residues. The germline V gene encodes CDR1 MNHEY and CDR2 SVGAGI. The DNA for the CDR3 is TGTGCCAGCAGTTCAGGGGGCGAAGATGGCTACACCTTC. Translation gives CASSSGGEDGYTF.

This chain uses TRBV1 with TRBJ2-2; the table's D call of TRBD1 was not tested on the DNA. TRBV1 is shown as a pseudogene. This CDR3 comprises 16 residues. The CDR3 sequence: CTSSIPGQTNTGELFF. DNA of the CDR3: TGCACCAGCAGCATCCCGGGACAGACGAACACCGGGGAGCTGTTTTTT.

The chain joins TRBV6-6 to TRBJ1-5; 7 nucleotides match TRBD1. V was pared by 6 bases and J by 5 bases, with 10 bases of the junction left unmatched. The CDR3 extends over 15 amino acids. Germline V gives CDR1 MNHNY, CDR2 SVGAGI (reference sequence). The CDR3 coding sequence is TGTGCCAGCAGAGCCCCCGGGACAGATTATCAGCCCCAGCATTTT. Amino acid sequence: CASRAPGTDYQPQHF.

This sequence joins TRBV7-2 and TRBJ1-4; 9 nucleotides line up with TRBD1. The CDR3 loop spans 15 amino acids. The germline V gene has CDR1 SGHTA and CDR2 FQGNSA. V dropped 5 bases and J dropped 7; count of bases not matched to a gene: 8. The CDR3 nucleotides read TGTGCCAGCAGCCCACAGGGGGCCCGGGGTGAAAAACTGTTTTTT. As protein: CASSPQGARGEKLFF.